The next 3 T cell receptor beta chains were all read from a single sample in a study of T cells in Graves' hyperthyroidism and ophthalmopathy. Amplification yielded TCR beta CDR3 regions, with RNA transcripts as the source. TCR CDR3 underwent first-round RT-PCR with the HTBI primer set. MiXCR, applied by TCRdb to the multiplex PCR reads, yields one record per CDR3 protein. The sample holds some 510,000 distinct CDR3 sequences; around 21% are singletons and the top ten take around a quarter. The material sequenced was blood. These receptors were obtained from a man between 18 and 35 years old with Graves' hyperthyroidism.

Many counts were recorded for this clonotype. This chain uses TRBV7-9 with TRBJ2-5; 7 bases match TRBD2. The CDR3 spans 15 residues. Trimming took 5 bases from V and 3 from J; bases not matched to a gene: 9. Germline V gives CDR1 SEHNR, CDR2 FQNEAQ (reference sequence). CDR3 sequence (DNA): TGTGCCAGCAGCCCCCTGGGAGCGGGGAAAGAGACCCAGTACTTC. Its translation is CASSPLGAGKETQYF.

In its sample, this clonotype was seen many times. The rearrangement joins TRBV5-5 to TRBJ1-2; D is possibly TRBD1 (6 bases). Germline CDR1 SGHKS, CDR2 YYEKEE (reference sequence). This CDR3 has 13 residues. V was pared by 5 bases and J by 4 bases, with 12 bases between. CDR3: CASSTQGTYGYTF. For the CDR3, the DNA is TGTGCCAGCAGTACCCAGGGGACCTATGGCTACACCTTC. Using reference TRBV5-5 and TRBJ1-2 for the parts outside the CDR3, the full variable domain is DAGVTQSPTHLIKTRGQQVTLRCSPISGHKSVSWYQQVLGQGPQFIFQYYEKEERGRGNFPDRFSARQFPNYSSELNVNALLLGDSALYLCASSTQGTYGYTFGSGTRLTVV.

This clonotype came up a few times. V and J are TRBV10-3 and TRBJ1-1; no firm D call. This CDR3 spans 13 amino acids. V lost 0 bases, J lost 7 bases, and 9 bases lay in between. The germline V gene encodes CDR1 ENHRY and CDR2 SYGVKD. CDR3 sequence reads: CAISESFGDEAFF. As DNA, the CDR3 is TGTGCCATCAGTGAGTCTTTTGGAGATGAAGCTTTCTTT.